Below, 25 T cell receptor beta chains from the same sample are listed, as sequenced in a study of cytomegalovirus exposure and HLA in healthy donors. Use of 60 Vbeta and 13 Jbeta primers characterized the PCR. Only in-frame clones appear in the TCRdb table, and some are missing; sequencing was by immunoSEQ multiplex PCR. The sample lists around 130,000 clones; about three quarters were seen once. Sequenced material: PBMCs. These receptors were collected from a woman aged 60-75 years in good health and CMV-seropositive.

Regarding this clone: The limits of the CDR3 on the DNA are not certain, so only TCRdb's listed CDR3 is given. The CDR3 loop is CASSFGQGASF. J is TRBJ2-3 and V is TRBV5-6; the D call in the table, TRBD1, was not verified against the DNA. Germline V gene data show CDR1 as SGHDT and CDR2 as YYEEEE. Inclusive of both ends, the CDR3 amounts to 11 amino acids.

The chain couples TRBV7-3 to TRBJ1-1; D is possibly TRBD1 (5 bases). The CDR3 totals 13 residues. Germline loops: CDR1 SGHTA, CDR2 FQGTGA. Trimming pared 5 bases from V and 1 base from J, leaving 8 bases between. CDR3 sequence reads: CASSTTENTEAFF. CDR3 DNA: TGTGCCAGCAGCACGACAGAGAACACTGAAGCTTTCTTT.

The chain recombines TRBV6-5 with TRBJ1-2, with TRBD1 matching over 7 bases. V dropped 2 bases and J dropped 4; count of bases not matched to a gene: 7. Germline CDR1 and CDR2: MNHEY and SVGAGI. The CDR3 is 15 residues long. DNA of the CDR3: TGTGCCAGCAGTTACACCTCGGGACAGTTCTATGGCTACACCTTC. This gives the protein CASSYTSGQFYGYTF.

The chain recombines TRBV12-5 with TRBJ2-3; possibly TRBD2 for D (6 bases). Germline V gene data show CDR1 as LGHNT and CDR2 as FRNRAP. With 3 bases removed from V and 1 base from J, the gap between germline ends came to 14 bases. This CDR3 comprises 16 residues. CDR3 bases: TGTGCTAGTGGTTTCCTCTTGGAGGGCCGCACAGATACGCAGTATTTT. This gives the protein CASGFLLEGRTDTQYF.

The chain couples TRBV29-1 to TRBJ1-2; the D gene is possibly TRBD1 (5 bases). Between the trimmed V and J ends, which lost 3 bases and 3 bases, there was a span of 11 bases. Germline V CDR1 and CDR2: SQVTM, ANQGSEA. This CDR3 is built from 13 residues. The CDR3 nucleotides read TGCAGCGTTGAGTTACAGGCGGACTATGGCTACACCTTC. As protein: CSVELQADYGYTF. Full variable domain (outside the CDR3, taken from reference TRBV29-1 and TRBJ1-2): SAVISQKPSRDICQRGTSLTIQCQVDSQVTMMFWYRQQPGQSLTLIATANQGSEATYESGFVIDKFPISRPNLTFSTLTVSNMSPEDSSIYLCSVELQADYGYTFGSGTRLTVV.

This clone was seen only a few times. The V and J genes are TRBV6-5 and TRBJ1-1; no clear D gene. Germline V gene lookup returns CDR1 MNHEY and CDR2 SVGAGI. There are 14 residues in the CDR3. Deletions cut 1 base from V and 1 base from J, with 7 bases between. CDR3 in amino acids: CASSYLDSNTEAFF. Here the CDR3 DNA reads TGTGCCAGCAGTTACTTAGACTCGAACACTGAAGCTTTCTTT.

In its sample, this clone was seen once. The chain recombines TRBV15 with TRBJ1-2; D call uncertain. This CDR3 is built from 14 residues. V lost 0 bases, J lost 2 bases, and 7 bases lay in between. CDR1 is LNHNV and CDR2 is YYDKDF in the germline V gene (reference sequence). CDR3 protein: CATSRETVNYGYTF. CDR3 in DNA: TGTGCCACCAGCAGAGAAACGGTGAACTATGGCTACACCTTC.

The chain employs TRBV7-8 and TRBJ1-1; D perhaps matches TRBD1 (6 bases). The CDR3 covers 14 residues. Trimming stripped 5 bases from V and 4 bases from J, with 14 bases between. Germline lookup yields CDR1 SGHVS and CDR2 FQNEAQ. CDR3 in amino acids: CASSPLAGATEAFF. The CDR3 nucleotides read TGTGCCAGCAGCCCCCTGGCAGGGGCCACTGAAGCTTTCTTT.

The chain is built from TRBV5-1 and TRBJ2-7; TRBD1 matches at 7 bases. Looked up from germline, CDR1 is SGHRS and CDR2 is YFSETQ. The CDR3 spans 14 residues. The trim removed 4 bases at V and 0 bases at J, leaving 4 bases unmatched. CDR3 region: CASSAQGLSYEQYF. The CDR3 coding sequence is TGCGCCAGCAGCGCACAGGGGCTCTCCTACGAGCAGTACTTC.

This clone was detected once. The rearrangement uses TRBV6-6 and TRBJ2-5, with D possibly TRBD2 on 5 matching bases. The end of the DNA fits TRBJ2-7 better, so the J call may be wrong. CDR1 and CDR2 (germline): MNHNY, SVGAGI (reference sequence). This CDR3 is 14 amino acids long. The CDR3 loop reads CASSYGGRTYEQYF. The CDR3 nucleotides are TGTGCCAGCAGTTACGGAGGCCGGACCTACGAGCAGTACTTC.

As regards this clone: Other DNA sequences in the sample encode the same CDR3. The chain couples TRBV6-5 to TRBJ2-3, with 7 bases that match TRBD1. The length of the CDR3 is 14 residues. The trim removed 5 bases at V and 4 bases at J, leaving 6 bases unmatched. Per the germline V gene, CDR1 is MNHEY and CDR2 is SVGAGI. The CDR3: CASSLTGPADTQYF. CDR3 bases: TGTGCCAGCAGTCTGACAGGGCCCGCAGATACGCAGTATTTT.

CDR3 nucleotide sequence: TGTGCCAGCAGCTTGACGGGACAGGGAGGGGGCGAGCAGTACTTC. Translated, it gives CASSLTGQGGGEQYF. The V call is TRBV5-5, the J call TRBJ2-7; 9 bases line up with TRBD1. The CDR3 runs to 15 residues. Trimming took 1 base from V and 6 from J; bases not matched to a gene: 8. CDR1 and CDR2 from the germline V gene are SGHKS and YYEKEE (reference sequence).

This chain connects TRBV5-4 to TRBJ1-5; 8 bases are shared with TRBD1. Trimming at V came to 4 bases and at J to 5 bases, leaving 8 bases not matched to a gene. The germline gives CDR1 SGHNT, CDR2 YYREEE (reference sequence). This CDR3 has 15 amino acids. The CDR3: CASSRDRGVYQPQHF. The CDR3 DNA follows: TGTGCCAGCAGCCGAGACAGGGGCGTTTATCAGCCCCAGCATTTT.

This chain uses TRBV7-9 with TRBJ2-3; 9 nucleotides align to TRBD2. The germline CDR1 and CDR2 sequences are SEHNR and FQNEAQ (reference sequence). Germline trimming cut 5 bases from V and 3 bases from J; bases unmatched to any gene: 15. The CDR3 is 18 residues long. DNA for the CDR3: TGTGCCAGCAGCCTAACCCGCAGTCTAGCGGGAAAGACAGATACGCAGTATTTT. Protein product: CASSLTRSLAGKTDTQYF. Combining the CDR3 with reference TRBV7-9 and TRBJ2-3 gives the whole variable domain DTGVSQNPRHKITKRGQNVTFRCDPISEHNRLYWYRQTLGQGPEFLTYFQNEAQLEKSRLLSDRFSAERPKGSFSTLEIQRTEQGDSAMYLCASSLTRSLAGKTDTQYFGPGTRLTVL.

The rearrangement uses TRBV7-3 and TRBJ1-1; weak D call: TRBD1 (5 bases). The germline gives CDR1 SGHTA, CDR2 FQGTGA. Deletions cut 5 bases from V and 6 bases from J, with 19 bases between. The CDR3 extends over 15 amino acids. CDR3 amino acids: CASSTSHGGTPEAFF. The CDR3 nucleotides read TGTGCCAGCAGCACCTCCCACGGGGGAACACCTGAAGCTTTCTTT. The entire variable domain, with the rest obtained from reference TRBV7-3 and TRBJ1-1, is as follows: GAGVSQTPSNKVTEKGKYVELRCDPISGHTALYWYRQSLGQGPEFLIYFQGTGAADDSGLPNDRFFAVRPEGSVSTLKIQRTERGDSAVYLCASSTSHGGTPEAFFGQGTRLTVV.

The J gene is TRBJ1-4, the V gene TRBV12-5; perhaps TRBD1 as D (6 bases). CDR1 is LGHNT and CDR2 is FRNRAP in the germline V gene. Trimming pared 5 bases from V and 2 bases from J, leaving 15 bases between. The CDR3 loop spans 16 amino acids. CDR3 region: CASGPGAPLTNEKLFF. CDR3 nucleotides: TGTGCTAGTGGTCCAGGGGCCCCCCTTACTAATGAAAAACTGTTTTTT.

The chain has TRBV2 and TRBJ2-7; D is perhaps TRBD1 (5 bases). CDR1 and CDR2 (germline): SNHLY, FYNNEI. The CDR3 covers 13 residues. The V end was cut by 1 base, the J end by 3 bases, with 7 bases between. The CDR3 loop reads CASSEETVYEQYF. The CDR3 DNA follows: TGTGCCAGCAGTGAAGAGACAGTCTACGAGCAGTACTTC.

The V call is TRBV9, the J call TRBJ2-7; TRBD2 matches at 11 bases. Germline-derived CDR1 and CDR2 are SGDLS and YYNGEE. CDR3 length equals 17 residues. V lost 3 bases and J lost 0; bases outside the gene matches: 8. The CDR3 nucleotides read TGTGCCAGCAGCGCCGTACGACTAGCGGGGAGCTCCTACGAGCAGTACTTC. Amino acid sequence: CASSAVRLAGSSYEQYF.

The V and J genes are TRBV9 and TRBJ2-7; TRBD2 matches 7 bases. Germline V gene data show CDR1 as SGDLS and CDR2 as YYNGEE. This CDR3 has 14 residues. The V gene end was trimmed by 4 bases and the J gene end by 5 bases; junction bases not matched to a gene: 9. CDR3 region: CASSNRDYLDEQYF. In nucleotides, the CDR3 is TGTGCCAGCAGCAACCGGGACTACCTCGACGAGCAGTACTTC. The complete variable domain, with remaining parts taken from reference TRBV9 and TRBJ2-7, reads DSGVTQTPKHLITATGQRVTLRCSPRSGDLSVYWYQQSLDQGLQFLIQYYNGEERAKGNILERFSAQQFPDLHSELNLSSLELGDSALYFCASSNRDYLDEQYFGPGTRLTVT.

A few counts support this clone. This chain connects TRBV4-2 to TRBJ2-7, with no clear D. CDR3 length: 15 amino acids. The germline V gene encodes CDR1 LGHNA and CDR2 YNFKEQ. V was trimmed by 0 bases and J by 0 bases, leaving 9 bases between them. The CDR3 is CASSQDQTTSYEQYF. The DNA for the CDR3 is TGTGCCAGCAGCCAAGATCAGACAACCTCCTACGAGCAGTACTTC.

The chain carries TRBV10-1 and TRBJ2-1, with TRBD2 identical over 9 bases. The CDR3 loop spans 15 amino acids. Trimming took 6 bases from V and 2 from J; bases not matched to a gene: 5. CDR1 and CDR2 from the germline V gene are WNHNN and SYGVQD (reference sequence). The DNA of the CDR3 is TGCGCCAGCAGGCAAAGCGGGGGGCCCTACAATGAGCAGTTCTTC. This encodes CASRQSGGPYNEQFF.

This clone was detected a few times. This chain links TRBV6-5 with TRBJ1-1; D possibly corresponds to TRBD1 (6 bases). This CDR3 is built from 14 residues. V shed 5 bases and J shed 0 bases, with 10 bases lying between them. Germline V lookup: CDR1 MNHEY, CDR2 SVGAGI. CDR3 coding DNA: TGTGCCAGCAGTCACCAGGGGCTGAACACTGAAGCTTTCTTT. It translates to CASSHQGLNTEAFF.

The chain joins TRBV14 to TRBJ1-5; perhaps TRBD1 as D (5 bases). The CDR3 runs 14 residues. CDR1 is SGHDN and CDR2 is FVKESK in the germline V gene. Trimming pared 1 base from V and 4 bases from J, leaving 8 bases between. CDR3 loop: CASSQGAGNQPQHF. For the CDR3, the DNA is TGTGCCAGCAGCCAAGGTGCAGGGAATCAGCCCCAGCATTTT.

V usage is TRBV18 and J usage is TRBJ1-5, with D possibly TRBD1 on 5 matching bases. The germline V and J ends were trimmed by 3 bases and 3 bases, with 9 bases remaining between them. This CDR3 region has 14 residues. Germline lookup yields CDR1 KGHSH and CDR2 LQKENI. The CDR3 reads CASSPGTSNQPQHF. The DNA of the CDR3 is TGTGCCAGCTCACCCGGGACTTCCAATCAGCCCCAGCATTTT.

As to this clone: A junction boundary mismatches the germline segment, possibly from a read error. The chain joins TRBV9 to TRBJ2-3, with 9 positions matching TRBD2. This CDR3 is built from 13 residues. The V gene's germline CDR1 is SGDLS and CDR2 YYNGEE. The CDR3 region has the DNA TGTGCCAGCAGCGTAGGTGTTAGCGGGGGTTCTCGTTTT. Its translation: CASSVGVSGGSRF.